The 8 T cell receptor beta chains listed next were all sequenced from one sample in a study of cytomegalovirus exposure and HLA in healthy donors. Both 60 Vbeta primers and 13 Jbeta primers went into the PCR. Method: immunoSEQ multiplex PCR; TCRdb's copy keeps in-frame clones and lacks some. The sample includes a few hundred thousand clones, approximately 78% of them seen just once. Sequenced: PBMCs. These receptors all stem from a man aged 25 to 45 in good health and CMV-seronegative.

The chain couples TRBV6-1 to TRBJ2-2; D might be TRBD1 (5 bases). The CDR3 extends over 17 amino acids. Looked up from germline, CDR1 is MNHNS and CDR2 is SASEGT. The V gene lost 0 bases and the J gene lost 0 bases, with 11 bases spanning the gap. The CDR3 DNA reads TGTGCCAGCAGTGAAGCCGCAGGGTCCGCGAACACCGGGGAGCTGTTTTTT. As protein: CASSEAAGSANTGELFF.

This sequence joins TRBV4-3 and TRBJ2-3; D is perhaps TRBD2 (5 bases). The CDR3 is 15 amino acids. V lost 0 bases and J lost 2, with 9 bases in between. CDR1 is LGHNA, CDR2 YSLEER, per germline. The CDR3 here is CASSQDERNTDTQYF. In DNA, the CDR3 is TGCGCCAGCAGCCAAGATGAGCGGAACACAGATACGCAGTATTTT.

The chain has TRBV5-1 and TRBJ1-2; TRBD1 aligns across 7 bases. This CDR3 region has 16 residues. Germline-derived CDR1 and CDR2 are SGHRS and YFSETQ. Trimming removed 4 bases from V and 2 bases from J; junction bases left unmatched: 11. In nucleotides, the CDR3 is TGCGCCAGCAGCCCCGCTCCGGGACAGAAAAACTATGGCTACACCTTC. Its protein is CASSPAPGQKNYGYTF.

The J gene is TRBJ2-2, the V gene TRBV19, with D possibly being TRBD1 (5 bases). The CDR3 is made up of 14 amino acids. Trimming stripped 8 bases from V and 0 bases from J, with 10 bases between. The germline V gene has CDR1 LNHDA and CDR2 SQIVND (reference sequence). Written as DNA, the CDR3 is TGTGCCAGTGGTAGACAGTCGAACACCGGGGAGCTGTTTTTT. It codes for CASGRQSNTGELFF.

V is TRBV2 and J is TRBJ2-1; weak D call: TRBD2 (6 bases). Germline CDR1 is SNHLY and CDR2 is FYNNEI. Trimming removed 6 bases at V and 0 bases at J, with 12 bases between. This CDR3 comprises 15 residues. CDR3 bases: TGTGCCAGCAGCGCGCTAGCGCTCTCCTACAATGAGCAGTTCTTC. It yields the protein CASSALALSYNEQFF.

The chain recombines TRBV5-1 with TRBJ1-2; TRBD1 is a possible D gene (6 bases). The germline gives CDR1 SGHRS, CDR2 YFSETQ. V lost 4 bases and J lost 3, with 31 bases in between. The CDR3 is 20 amino acids. CDR3 protein: CASSHKTRGGLARRDYGYTF. In DNA form, the CDR3 reads TGCGCCAGCAGCCACAAGACCAGGGGTGGCTTGGCCAGGCGTGACTATGGCTACACCTTC.

The V call is TRBV4-2, the J call TRBJ2-1; 9 bases fit TRBD2. After removal of 4 bases from V and 5 bases from J, the junction contained 12 bases not matched to a gene. This CDR3 spans 17 amino acids. From germline, CDR1 is LGHNA and CDR2 YNFKEQ. CDR3 coding DNA: TGTGCCAGCAGCCTGTCGGCGGGGGGGTTCGGGGACAATGAGCAGTTCTTC. This encodes CASSLSAGGFGDNEQFF.

Remarks on this clone: The sample has other DNA sequences that encode this CDR3 too. The CDR3 coding sequence is TGTGCCACCAGCAGAGGGGACAGCTCCTACGAGCAGTACTTC. Encoded protein: CATSRGDSSYEQYF. The chain links TRBV15 to TRBJ2-7, with 7 nucleotides matching TRBD1. Germline CDR1 and CDR2: LNHNV and YYDKDF (reference sequence). The CDR3 is made up of 14 amino acids. J lost 0 bases, V lost 1 base, and 0 bases had no gene match.